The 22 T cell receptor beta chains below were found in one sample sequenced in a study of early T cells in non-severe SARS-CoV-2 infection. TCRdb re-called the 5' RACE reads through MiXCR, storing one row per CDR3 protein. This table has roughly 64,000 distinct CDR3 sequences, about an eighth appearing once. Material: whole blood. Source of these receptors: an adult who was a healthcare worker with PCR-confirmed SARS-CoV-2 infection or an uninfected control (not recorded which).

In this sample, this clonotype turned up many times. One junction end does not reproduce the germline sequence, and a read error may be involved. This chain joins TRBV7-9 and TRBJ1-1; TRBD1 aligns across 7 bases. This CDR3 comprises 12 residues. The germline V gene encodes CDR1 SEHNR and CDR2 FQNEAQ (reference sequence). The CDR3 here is CASSLVKGQPSF. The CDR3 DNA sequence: TGTGCCAGCAGCTTAGTTAAGGGACAGCCCTCTTTT.

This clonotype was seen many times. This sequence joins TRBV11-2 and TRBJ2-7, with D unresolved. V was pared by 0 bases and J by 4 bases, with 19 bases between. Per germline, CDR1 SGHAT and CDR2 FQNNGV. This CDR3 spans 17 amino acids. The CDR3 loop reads CASSLDAPTLHPYEQYF. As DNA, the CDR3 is TGTGCCAGCAGCTTAGACGCCCCGACCCTTCACCCTTACGAGCAGTACTTC.

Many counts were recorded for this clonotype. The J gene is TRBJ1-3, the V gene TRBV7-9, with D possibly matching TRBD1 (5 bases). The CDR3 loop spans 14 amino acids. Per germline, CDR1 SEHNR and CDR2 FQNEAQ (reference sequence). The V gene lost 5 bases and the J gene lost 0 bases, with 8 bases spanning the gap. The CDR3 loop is CASSAGTSGNTIYF. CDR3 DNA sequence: TGTGCCAGCAGCGCCGGGACCTCTGGAAACACCATATATTTT. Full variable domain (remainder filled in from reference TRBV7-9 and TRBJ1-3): DTGVSQNPRHKITKRGQNVTFRCDPISEHNRLYWYRQTLGQGPEFLTYFQNEAQLEKSRLLSDRFSAERPKGSFSTLEIQRTEQGDSAMYLCASSAGTSGNTIYFGEGSWLTVV.

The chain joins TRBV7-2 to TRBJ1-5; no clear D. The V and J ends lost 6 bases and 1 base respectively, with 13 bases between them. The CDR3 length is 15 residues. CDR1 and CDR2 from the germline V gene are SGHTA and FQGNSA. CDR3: CASRIGPASNQPQHF. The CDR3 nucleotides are TGTGCCAGCAGAATTGGGCCGGCGAGCAATCAGCCCCAGCATTTT.

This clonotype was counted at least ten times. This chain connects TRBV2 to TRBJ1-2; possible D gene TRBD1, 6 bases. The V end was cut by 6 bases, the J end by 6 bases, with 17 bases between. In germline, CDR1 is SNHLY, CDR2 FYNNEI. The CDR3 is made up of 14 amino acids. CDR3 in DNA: TGTGCCAGCAGAGAAACACAGGGAGTTGATGGCTACACCTTC. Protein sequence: CASRETQGVDGYTF. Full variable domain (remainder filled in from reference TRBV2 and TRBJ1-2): EPEVTQTPSHQVTQMGQEVILRCVPISNHLYFYWYRQILGQKVEFLVSFYNNEISEKSEIFDDQFSVERPDGSNFTLKIRSTKLEDSAMYFCASRETQGVDGYTFGSGTRLTVV.

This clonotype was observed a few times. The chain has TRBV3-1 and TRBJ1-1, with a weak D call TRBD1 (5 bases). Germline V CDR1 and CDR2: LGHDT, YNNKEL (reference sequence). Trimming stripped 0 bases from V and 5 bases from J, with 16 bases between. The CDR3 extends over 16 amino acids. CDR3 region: CASSQDLQVWGTEAFF. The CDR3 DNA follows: TGTGCCAGCAGCCAAGATCTGCAGGTATGGGGGACTGAAGCTTTCTTT.

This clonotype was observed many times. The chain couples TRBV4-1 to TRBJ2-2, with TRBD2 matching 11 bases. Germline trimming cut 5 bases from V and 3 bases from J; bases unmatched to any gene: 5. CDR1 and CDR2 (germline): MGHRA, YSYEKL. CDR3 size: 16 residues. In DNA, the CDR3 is TGCGCCAGCAGCGATAGCGGGGGGGCTGACACCGGGGAGCTGTTTTTT. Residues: CASSDSGGADTGELFF.

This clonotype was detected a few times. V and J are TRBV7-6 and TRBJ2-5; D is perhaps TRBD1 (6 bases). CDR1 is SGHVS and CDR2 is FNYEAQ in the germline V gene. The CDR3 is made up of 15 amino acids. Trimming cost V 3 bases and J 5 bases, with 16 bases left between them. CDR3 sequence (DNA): TGTGCCAGCAGCTTCAGCGCGACAGGCGGGGAGACCCAGTACTTC. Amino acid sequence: CASSFSATGGETQYF.

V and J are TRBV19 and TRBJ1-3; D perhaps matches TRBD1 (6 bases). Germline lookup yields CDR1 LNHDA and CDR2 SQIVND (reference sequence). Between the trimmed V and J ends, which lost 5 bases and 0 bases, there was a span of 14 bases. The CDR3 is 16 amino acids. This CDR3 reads CASSVQGTLSGNTIYF. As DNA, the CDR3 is TGTGCCAGTAGTGTACAGGGTACCCTCTCTGGAAACACCATATATTTT. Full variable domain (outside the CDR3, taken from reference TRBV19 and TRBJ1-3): DGGITQSPKYLFRKEGQNVTLSCEQNLNHDAMYWYRQDPGQGLRLIYYSQIVNDFQKGDIAEGYSVSREKKESFPLTVTSAQKNPTAFYLCASSVQGTLSGNTIYFGEGSWLTVV.

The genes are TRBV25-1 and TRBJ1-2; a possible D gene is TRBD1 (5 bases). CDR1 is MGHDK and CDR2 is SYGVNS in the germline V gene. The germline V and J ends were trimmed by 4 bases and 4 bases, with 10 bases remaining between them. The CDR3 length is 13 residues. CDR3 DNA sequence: TGTGCCAGCAGTGCGGGACCGACCTATGGCTACACCTTC. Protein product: CASSAGPTYGYTF.

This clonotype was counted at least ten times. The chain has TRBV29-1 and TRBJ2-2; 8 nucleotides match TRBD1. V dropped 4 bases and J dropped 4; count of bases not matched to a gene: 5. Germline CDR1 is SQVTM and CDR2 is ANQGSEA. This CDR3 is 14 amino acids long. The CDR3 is CSVVDRVVTGELFF. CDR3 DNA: TGCAGCGTTGTGGACAGGGTGGTCACCGGGGAGCTGTTTTTT.

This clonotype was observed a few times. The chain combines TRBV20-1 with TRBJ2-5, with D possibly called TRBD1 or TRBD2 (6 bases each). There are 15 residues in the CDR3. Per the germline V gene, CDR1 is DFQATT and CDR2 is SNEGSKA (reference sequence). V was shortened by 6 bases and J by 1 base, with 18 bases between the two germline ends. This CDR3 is CSAESGGSGQETQYF. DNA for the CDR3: TGCAGTGCCGAGTCCGGGGGCTCTGGCCAAGAGACCCAGTACTTC.

CDR3 region: CASSDGDRNEQFF. The CDR3 DNA follows: TGTGCCAGCAGTGACGGAGACAGGAATGAGCAGTTCTTC. The chain employs TRBV6-4 and TRBJ2-1, with D perhaps matching TRBD1 (6 bases). Looked up from germline, CDR1 is MRHNA and CDR2 is SNTAGT. The CDR3 has 13 amino acids. V was pared by 2 bases and J by 7 bases, with 9 bases between.

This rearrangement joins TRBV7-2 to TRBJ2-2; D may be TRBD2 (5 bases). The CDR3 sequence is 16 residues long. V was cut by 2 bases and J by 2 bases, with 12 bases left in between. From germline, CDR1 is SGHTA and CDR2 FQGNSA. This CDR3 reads CASSLFSGINTGELFF. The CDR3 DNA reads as TGTGCCAGCAGCTTATTTTCGGGGATAAACACCGGGGAGCTGTTTTTT.

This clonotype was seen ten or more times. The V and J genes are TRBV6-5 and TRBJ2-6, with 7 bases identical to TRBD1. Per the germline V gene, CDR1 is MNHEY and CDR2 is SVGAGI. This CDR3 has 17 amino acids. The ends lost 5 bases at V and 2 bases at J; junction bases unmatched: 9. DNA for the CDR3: TGTGCCAGCAGTCAGGGACAGCCCATAGCTGGGGCCAACGTCCTGACTTTC. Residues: CASSQGQPIAGANVLTF.

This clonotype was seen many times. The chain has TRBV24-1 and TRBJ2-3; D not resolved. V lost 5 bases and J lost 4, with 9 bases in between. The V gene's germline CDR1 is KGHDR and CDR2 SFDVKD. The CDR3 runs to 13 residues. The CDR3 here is CATSVGSPDTQYF. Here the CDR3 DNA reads TGTGCCACCAGTGTGGGGTCCCCAGATACGCAGTATTTT.

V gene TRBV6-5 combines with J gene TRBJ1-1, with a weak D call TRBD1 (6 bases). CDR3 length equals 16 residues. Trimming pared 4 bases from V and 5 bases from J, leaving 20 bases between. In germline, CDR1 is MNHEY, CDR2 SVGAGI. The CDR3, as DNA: TGTGCCAGCAGTTCCCGATTCCAGGGGCGGGAGACTGAAGCTTTCTTT. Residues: CASSSRFQGRETEAFF.

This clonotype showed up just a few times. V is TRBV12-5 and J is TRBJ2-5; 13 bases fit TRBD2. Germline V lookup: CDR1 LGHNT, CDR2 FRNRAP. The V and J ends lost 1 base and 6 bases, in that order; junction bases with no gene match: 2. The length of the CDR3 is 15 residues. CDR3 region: CASGLGTSGGQTQYF. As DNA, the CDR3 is TGTGCTAGTGGTTTGGGGACTAGCGGGGGTCAGACCCAGTACTTC. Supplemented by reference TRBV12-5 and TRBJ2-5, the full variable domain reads DARVTQTPRHKVTEMGQEVTMRCQPILGHNTVFWYRQTMMQGLELLAYFRNRAPLDDSGMPKDRFSAEMPDATLATLKIQPSEPRDSAVYFCASGLGTSGGQTQYFGPGTRLLVL.

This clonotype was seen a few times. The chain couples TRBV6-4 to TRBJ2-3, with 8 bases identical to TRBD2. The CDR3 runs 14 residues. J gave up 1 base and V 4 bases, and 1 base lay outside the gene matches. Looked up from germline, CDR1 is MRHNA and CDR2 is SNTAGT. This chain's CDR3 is CASSGAGGTDTQYF. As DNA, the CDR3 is TGTGCCAGCAGTGGAGCGGGGGGCACAGATACGCAGTATTTT.

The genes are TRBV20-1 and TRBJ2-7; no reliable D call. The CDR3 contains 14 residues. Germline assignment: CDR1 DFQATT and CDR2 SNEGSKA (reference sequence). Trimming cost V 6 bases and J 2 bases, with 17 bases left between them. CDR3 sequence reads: CSAIITPDAYEQYF. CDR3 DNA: TGCAGTGCGATAATAACCCCTGACGCCTACGAGCAGTACTTC.

CDR3 sequence reads: CASSYGETVGKAFF. In DNA form, the CDR3 reads TGTGCCAGCAGTTACGGAGAGACGGTCGGGAAAGCTTTCTTT. This chain uses TRBV6-2 or TRBV6-3 with TRBJ1-1; D call uncertain. V dropped 2 bases and J dropped 9 bases, with 16 bases sitting between them. The CDR3 runs to 14 residues. From germline, CDR1 is MNHEY and CDR2 SVGEGT.

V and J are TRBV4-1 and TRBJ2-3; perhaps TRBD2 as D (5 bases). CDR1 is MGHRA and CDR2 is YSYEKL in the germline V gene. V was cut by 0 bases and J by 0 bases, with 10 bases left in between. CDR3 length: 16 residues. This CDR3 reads CASSQEEVDSTDTQYF. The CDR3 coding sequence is TGCGCCAGCAGCCAAGAGGAGGTGGATAGCACAGATACGCAGTATTTT.